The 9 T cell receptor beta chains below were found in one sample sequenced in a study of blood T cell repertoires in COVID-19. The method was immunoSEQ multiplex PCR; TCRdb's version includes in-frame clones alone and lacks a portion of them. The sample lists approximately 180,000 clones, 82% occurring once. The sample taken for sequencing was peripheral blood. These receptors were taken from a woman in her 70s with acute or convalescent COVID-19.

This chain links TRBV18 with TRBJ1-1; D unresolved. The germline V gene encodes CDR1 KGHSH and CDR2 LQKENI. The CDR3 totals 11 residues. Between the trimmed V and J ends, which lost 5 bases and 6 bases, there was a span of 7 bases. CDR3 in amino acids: CASSEGAEAFF. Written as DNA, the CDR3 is TGTGCCAGCTCAGAGGGCGCTGAAGCTTTCTTT. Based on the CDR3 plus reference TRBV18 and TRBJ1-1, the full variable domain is NAGVMQNPRHLVRRRGQEARLRCSPMKGHSHVYWYRQLPEEGLKFMVYLQKENIIDESGMPKERFSAEFPKEGPSILRIQQVVRGDSAAYFCASSEGAEAFFGQGTRLTVV.

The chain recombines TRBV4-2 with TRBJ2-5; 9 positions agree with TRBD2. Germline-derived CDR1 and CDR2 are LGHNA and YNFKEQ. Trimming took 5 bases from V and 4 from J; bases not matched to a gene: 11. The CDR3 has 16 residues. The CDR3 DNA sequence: TGTGCCAGCAGCTTGCGGAGAGGAGCGGGGGGAGAGACCCAGTACTTC. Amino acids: CASSLRRGAGGETQYF.

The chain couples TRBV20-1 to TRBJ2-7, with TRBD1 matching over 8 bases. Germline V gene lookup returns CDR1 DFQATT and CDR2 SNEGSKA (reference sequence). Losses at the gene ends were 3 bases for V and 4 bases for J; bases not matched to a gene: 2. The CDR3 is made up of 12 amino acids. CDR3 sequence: CSASGTGYEQYF. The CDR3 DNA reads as TGCAGTGCTAGTGGGACAGGTTACGAGCAGTACTTC.

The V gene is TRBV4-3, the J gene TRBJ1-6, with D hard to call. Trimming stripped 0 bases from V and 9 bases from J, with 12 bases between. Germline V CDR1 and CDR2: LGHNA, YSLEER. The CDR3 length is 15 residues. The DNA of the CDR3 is TGCGCCAGCAGCCAAGATCTCATAACGCGTTCACCCCTCCACTTT. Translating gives CASSQDLITRSPLHF.

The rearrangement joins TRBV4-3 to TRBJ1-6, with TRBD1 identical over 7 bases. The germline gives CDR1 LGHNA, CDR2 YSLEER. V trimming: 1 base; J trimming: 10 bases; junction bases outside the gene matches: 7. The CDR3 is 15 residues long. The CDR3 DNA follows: TGCGCCAGCAGCCAAGCGACAGGGATGGGCTCACCCCTCCACTTT. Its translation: CASSQATGMGSPLHF.

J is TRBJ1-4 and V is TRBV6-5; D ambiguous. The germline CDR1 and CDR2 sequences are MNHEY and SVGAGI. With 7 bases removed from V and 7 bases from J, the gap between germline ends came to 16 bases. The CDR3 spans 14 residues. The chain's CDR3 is CASKLGGSGEKLFF. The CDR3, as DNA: TGTGCCAGCAAGTTGGGAGGATCGGGTGAAAAACTGTTTTTT.

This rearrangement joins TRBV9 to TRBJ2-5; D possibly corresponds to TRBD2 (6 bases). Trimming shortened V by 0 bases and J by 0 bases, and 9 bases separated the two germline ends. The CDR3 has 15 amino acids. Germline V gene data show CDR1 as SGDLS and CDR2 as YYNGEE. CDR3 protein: CASSVGPSDQETQYF. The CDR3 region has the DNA TGTGCCAGCAGCGTAGGCCCTAGCGACCAAGAGACCCAGTACTTC.

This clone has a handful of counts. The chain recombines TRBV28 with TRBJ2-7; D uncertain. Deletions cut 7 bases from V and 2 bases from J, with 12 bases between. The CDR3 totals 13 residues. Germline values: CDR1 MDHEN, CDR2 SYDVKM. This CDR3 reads CASNPQITYEQYF. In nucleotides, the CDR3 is TGTGCCAGCAACCCACAGATTACCTACGAGCAGTACTTC.

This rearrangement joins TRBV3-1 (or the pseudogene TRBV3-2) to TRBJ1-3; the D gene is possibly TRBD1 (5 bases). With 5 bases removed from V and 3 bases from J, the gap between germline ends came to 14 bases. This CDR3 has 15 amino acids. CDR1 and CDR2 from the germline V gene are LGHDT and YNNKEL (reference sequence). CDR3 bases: TGTGCCAGCAGCTTCGAACGACAGCTTGGAAACACCATATATTTT. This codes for CASSFERQLGNTIYF.